This TCR beta chain was identified in a study of T-cell memory formation after mild COVID-19 (dated by TCRdb to the early 2020s). Broadly, across the study: TCR sequence clusters from the two donors were found to be largely donor specific. Longitudinal TCRalpha and TCRbeta repertoire sequencing tracked T-cell clones expanding and contracting after mild COVID-19 in a couple of donors. The cohort was made up of two young adult volunteers, one female and one male, who were previously healthy.

What the study reported, not specific to this receptor: Clones that contracted from day 15 to 85 showed balanced CD4/CD8 phenotypes, whereas a second wave of clones that expanded from day 15 to 37 leaned towards CD4+. The study covered only a couple of mild cases, and larger cohorts including severe cases with pre-infection samples were considered necessary. Some responding clones were detected in pre-infection memory, suggesting pre-existing cross-reactive memory T cells joined the SARS-CoV-2 response. SARS-CoV-2 specificity of the second-wave clones peaking on day 37 was not confirmed. Contracting CD4+ clones were located mainly in the CM and EM memory subsets, whereas CD8+ clones were found to be enriched in EMRA.

Instrument used: Illumina NovaSeq 6000. TCRalpha and TCRbeta cDNA libraries were built by 5'RACE with constant-segment primers, adding sample barcodes and unique molecular identifiers. RNA was extracted from every sample with Trizol reagent. Amplification of the libraries took two PCR steps, and the second step added a second sample barcode plus Illumina TruSeq adapters. Sequencing of libraries was performed on an Illumina NovaSeq with 2 x 150 bp paired-end reads. The study's own analysis went as follows. Reads were demultiplexed and collapsed into UMI-guided consensus sequences with migec v1.2.7. Using mixcr v2.1.11, UMI consensuses were aligned to TRA and TRB V and J templates and then assembled into clonotypes. A clonotype was counted as expanded or contracted only if both edgeR and NoisET called the change significant, with noise models trained on biological replicates. edgeR calls used a false discovery rate-adjusted p below 0.01 and a log2 fold-change threshold of 1. As an exploratory analysis of dynamics, max-normalized trajectories of the 1000 most abundant clonotypes were examined with PCA combined with hierarchical clustering. Each responding clone was given a CD4 or CD8 phenotype based on the CD4+ and CD8+ repertoires, which had been sequenced separately. TCRdb reanalyzed the raw reads on its own, using fastp at Q25 for trimming and MiXCR for clone calling, and kept in-frame beta chains. Records with the same CDR3 protein are collapsed into one entry carrying the most frequent genes and DNA. TCRdb, rather than the study authors, made the V and J calls. For this sample there are about 110,000 distinct CDR3 sequences; around 14% appear just once. The ten largest clonotypes hold around 43% of the sample.

The CDR3 spans 14 residues, from the cysteine through the phenylalanine. Of all the DNA, just the CDR3 is kept, 42 bases in frame from base 1. V lost 5 bases and J lost 8 bases, and the count of bases not matched to a germline gene is 5. Sequences LNHDA (CDR1) and SQIVND (CDR2) are obtained from the germline V gene (reference sequence). PBMCs were isolated by Ficoll-Paque density gradient centrifugation. Comments on this clonotype: Its antigen specificity is not known. Per-nucleotide qualities are absent, and no much larger clonotype sits a single base away.

This sequence was found in a man aged 18 to 30 who had mild COVID-19 (a few samples of this study predate the infection). The sample titles of this study are shuffled in the database, so cell type and time point are left out; the donor was told from shared clones. The chain is made from TRBV19 and TRBJ2-1; TRBD1 agrees with 11 junctional bases. Sequenced input: PBMCs or a T cell subset sorted from them (not recorded which). The sequenced DNA is TGTGCCAGTAGTGACGGACAGGGGGCATATGAGCAGTTCTTC. Its coded protein is CASSDGQGAYEQFF.